The text below deals with one T cell receptor (beta chain). The data are from a study of blood T cell repertoires in COVID-19. Here immunoSEQ multiplex PCR was the method, and the copy in TCRdb shows in-frame clones only, minus some. This table has 150,000 to 190,000 clones, about 88% appearing once. The TCR originated in a man aged 50 to 59 who had recovered from COVID-19. Sequencing used PBMCs or T cells enriched from blood (not recorded which).

The CDR3 is CASSSLTDNYGYTF. CDR3 in DNA: TGTGCCAGCAGTTCCTTGACAGATAACTATGGCTACACCTTC. This chain joins TRBV27 and TRBJ1-2; a possible D gene is TRBD1 (5 bases). The CDR3 is 14 amino acids. Germline V gene sequence: CDR1 MNHEY, CDR2 SMNVEV (reference sequence). V lost 4 bases and J 1 base, leaving 10 bases between the germline ends.